Given below is one T cell receptor beta chain in context. Germline V gene lookup returns CDR1 SGDLS and CDR2 YYNGEE. The CDR3 covers 15 residues. Trimming cost V 4 bases and J 4 bases, with 15 bases left between them. This record belongs to a study of blood T cell repertoires in COVID-19. Whole-study context: PBMCs, B-cell-depleted T cells, or T cells were the source of the cDNA or gDNA that made up the material.

Method: immunoSEQ multiplex PCR; TCRdb's copy keeps in-frame clones and lacks some. The data show roughly 42,000 clones, with 79% seen just once and roughly a third held by the top ten. The chain has TRBV9 and TRBJ1-3; tentative D call: TRBD1 (6 bases). This clonotype originated in a woman aged 80 or over with acute or convalescent COVID-19. Sequenced sample: peripheral blood. The CDR3 DNA follows: TGTGCCAGCAGCCCAGACAGGCCGGGGGGAAACACCATATATTTT. Residues: CASSPDRPGGNTIYF. Looking up the rest from reference TRBV9 and TRBJ1-3 gives the full variable domain: DSGVTQTPKHLITATGQRVTLRCSPRSGDLSVYWYQQSLDQGLQFLIQYYNGEERAKGNILERFSAQQFPDLHSELNLSSLELGDSALYFCASSPDRPGGNTIYFGEGSWLTVV.